These T cell receptor beta chains were read from a single sample in a study of shared clonotypes between healthy human individuals. Sequenced by immunoSEQ multiplex PCR; TCRdb stores in-frame clones only, minus some. This sample has hundreds of thousands of clones, with more than 70% found just once. Sequenced material: memory CD4+ T cells sorted from blood. The receptor set was obtained from a woman aged 25-40 years in good health. Each CDR3 is given with its conserved first and last residue. The D gene is left open where the match is weak. Size is omitted from some rows. Given values are once, few, many or a class for expanded clones.

TRBD1	.	TRBV10-1	TRBJ1-4	CASSRRTGEKKLFF	TGCGCCAGCAGTAGGAGGACAGGGGAAAAAAAACTGTTTTTT
TRBD2	.	TRBV5-1	TRBJ2-3	CASSQLAGGEDTQYF	TGCGCCAGCAGCCAACTAGCGGGAGGGGAAGATACGCAGTATTTT
TRBD2	.	TRBV6-6	TRBJ2-3	CASAPRASGTDTQYF	TGTGCCAGCGCCCCGCGGGCTAGCGGGACTGATACGCAGTATTTT
.	.	TRBV13	TRBJ1-1	CASSSRGTRNTEAFF	TGTGCCAGCAGCTCCCGAGGGACCCGGAACACTGAAGCTTTCTTT
TRBD2	.	TRBV6-6	TRBJ2-7	CASSYETSAHEQYF	TGTGCCAGCAGTTACGAGACTAGCGCCCACGAGCAGTACTTC
.	.	TRBV28	TRBJ2-7	CASSSQAYEQYF	TGTGCCAGCAGTTCCCAAGCCTACGAGCAGTACTTC
TRBD1	.	TRBV6-1	TRBJ2-7	CASSGGQGFWEQYF	TGTGCCAGCAGTGGCGGACAGGGGTTTTGGGAGCAGTACTTC
.	.	TRBV27	TRBJ2-5	CASSRGTNEETQYF	TGTGCCAGCAGCCGAGGGACGAACGAAGAGACCCAGTACTTC
.	.	TRBV5-1	TRBJ2-2	CASSLYGGDGELFF	TGCGCCAGCAGCTTGTATGGCGGGGACGGGGAGCTGTTTTTT
.	once	TRBV11-2	TRBJ2-7	CASRHQRYEQYF	TGTGCCAGCAGACACCAGCGGTACGAGCAGTACTTC